These 11 T cell receptor beta chains were all obtained from the same sample, sequenced in a study of blood T cells in healthy people across ages. A second about 6 to 12 cycle PCR used barcoded and J-beta primers. TCRdb reprocessed the 5' RACE reads via MiXCR and lists one record per CDR3 protein. The table lists approximately 1,700,000 distinct CDR3 sequences, around 40% of them singletons. The sequenced sample was blood. The source is a human donor in good health.

The rearrangement links TRBV7-9 to TRBJ1-6, with a tentative D call TRBD1 (6 bases). The CDR3 runs 19 residues. With 5 bases removed from V and 0 bases from J, the gap between germline ends came to 20 bases. Germline lookup yields CDR1 SEHNR and CDR2 FQNEAQ (reference sequence). CDR3: CASSDPQGIAGSYNSPLHF. CDR3 bases: TGTGCCAGCAGCGACCCCCAGGGGATTGCGGGCTCCTATAATTCACCCCTCCACTTT.

The rearrangement links TRBV5-1 to TRBJ1-3, with 10 positions matching TRBD1. Germline CDR1 SGHRS, CDR2 YFSETQ. V lost 7 bases and J lost 0; bases outside the gene matches: 13. The CDR3 length is 18 residues. CDR3 protein: CASVRTRQGAASGNTIYF. DNA of the CDR3: TGCGCCAGCGTGAGAACGAGACAGGGGGCCGCCTCTGGAAACACCATATATTTT.

V is TRBV10-3 and J is TRBJ1-2; D gene uncertain. The V end lost 6 bases, the J end lost 1 base, and 18 bases lay between the germline ends. Per the germline V gene, CDR1 is ENHRY and CDR2 is SYGVKD. The CDR3 runs to 16 residues. The CDR3 sequence is CAISLEKLDVNYGYTF. CDR3 coding DNA: TGTGCCATCAGCTTAGAAAAATTAGATGTTAACTATGGCTACACCTTC.

The table lists this clonotype with a few counts. The J gene is TRBJ2-3, the V gene TRBV24-1; D may be TRBD2 (6 bases). CDR1 and CDR2 from the germline V gene are KGHDR and SFDVKD. The CDR3 is 11 residues long. With 9 bases removed from V and 8 bases from J, the gap between germline ends came to 11 bases. The CDR3 DNA sequence: TGTGCCACCGGACTGGGGGGTACGCAGTATTTT. It translates to CATGLGGTQYF.

The chain links TRBV28 to TRBJ1-1, with a possible D match to TRBD1 (6 bases). Looked up from germline, CDR1 is MDHEN and CDR2 is SYDVKM. V was clipped by 7 bases and J by 3 bases, with 12 bases between them. The CDR3 contains 13 residues. CDR3 DNA sequence: TGTGCCAGCATGACAGCAGGGGACACTGAAGCTTTCTTT. Translating gives CASMTAGDTEAFF.

The rearrangement joins TRBV9 to TRBJ1-6; D remains ambiguous. V was trimmed by 0 bases and J by 14 bases, leaving 12 bases between them. The CDR3 sequence is 13 residues long. Looked up from germline, CDR1 is SGDLS and CDR2 is YYNGEE. The CDR3 reads CASSVDTRTALHF. CDR3 DNA sequence: TGTGCCAGCAGCGTAGATACGCGGACGGCCCTCCACTTT.

This clonotype came up a few times. The chain couples TRBV7-2 to TRBJ2-7, with 7 bases matching TRBD1. J gave up 0 bases and V 4 bases, and 6 bases lay outside the gene matches. From germline, CDR1 is SGHTA and CDR2 FQGNSA. The CDR3 runs to 15 residues. In DNA, the CDR3 is TGTGCCAGCAGCTCCTACAGGGGAAGCTCCTACGAGCAGTACTTC. It codes for CASSSYRGSSYEQYF.

The chain couples TRBV12-3 or TRBV12-4 to TRBJ1-2; a possible D gene is TRBD1 (5 bases). The V end lost 7 bases, the J end lost 3 bases, and 18 bases lay between the germline ends. The CDR3 covers 15 residues. The CDR3 sequence is CASTIGRARDYGYTF. Here the CDR3 DNA reads TGTGCCAGCACCATCGGACGAGCCAGGGACTATGGCTACACCTTC.

This clonotype was counted between two and nine times. The genes are TRBV4-1 and TRBJ2-7, with D perhaps TRBD1 (6 bases). This CDR3 spans 15 amino acids. Germline loops: CDR1 MGHRA, CDR2 YSYEKL. Trimming took off 4 bases at V and 7 bases at J, with 20 bases between the two ends. The chain's CDR3 is CASSPSRGTGKEQYF. As DNA, the CDR3 is TGCGCCAGCAGCCCAAGCCGGGGAACAGGGAAAGAGCAGTACTTC.

The chain joins TRBV3-1 to TRBJ2-1, with unresolved D. Trimming left V 1 base short and J 6 bases short, with 7 bases between. This CDR3 region has 13 residues. Germline loops: CDR1 LGHDT, CDR2 YNNKEL (reference sequence). In nucleotides, the CDR3 is TGTGCCAGCAGCCAAGTGTACAGCAATGAGCAGTTCTTC. Protein: CASSQVYSNEQFF.

This clonotype was counted between two and nine times. J is TRBJ2-3 and V is TRBV28; a possible D gene is TRBD1 (5 bases). Germline values: CDR1 MDHEN, CDR2 SYDVKM. The CDR3 totals 14 residues. Trimming stripped 8 bases from V and 5 bases from J, with 17 bases between. CDR3 DNA: TGTGCCAGCTTCTCAGGGCCGTGGGGAGATACGCAGTATTTT. Protein product: CASFSGPWGDTQYF.